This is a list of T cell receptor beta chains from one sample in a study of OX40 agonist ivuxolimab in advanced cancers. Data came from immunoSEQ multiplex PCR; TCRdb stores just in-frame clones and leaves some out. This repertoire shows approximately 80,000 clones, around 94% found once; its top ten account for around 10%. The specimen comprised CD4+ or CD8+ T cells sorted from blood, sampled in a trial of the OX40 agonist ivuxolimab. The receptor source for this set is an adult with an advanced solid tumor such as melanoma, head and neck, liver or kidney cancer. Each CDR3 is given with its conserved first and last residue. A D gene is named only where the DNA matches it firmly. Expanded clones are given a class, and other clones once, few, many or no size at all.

cdr3_nt: TGTGCCAGCAGTTTGGGGCCGGGCGGAACCACCTACGAGCAGTACTTC; cdr3_aa: CASSLGPGGTTYEQYF; clone_size: -; v_call: TRBV27; j_call: TRBJ2-7; d_call: -
cdr3_nt: TGTGCCAGTAGTCCTAGCGGGGGAAGCTCCTACGAGCAGTACTTC; cdr3_aa: CASSPSGGSSYEQYF; clone_size: -; v_call: TRBV19; j_call: TRBJ2-7; d_call: TRBD2
cdr3_nt: TGTGCCAGCAGCTTCGGGGGGTACCAGTACGAGCAGTACTTC; cdr3_aa: CASSFGGYQYEQYF; clone_size: once; v_call: TRBV7-9; j_call: TRBJ2-7; d_call: TRBD2
cdr3_nt: TGTGCCAGCAGCCAAGAGATCCGACAGGGGAACCCCTACGAGCAGTACTTC; cdr3_aa: CASSQEIRQGNPYEQYF; clone_size: -; v_call: TRBV4-2; j_call: TRBJ2-7; d_call: TRBD1
cdr3_nt: TGTGCCAGCAGGGCCGGGACCTGGGTCAACGAGCAGTACTTC; cdr3_aa: CASRAGTWVNEQYF; clone_size: -; v_call: TRBV27; j_call: TRBJ2-7; d_call: -
cdr3_nt: TGTGCCAGCCGTCCTTTTAGCACAGATACGCAGTATTTT; cdr3_aa: CASRPFSTDTQYF; clone_size: -; v_call: TRBV19; j_call: TRBJ2-3; d_call: -
cdr3_nt: TGTGCCAGCAGTGACAATGGGCTAGAAGGAGATACGCAGTATTTT; cdr3_aa: CASSDNGLEGDTQYF; clone_size: -; v_call: TRBV6-4; j_call: TRBJ2-3; d_call: -
cdr3_nt: TGTGCCAGCAGCCAGACTGTTAGTAATGAGCAGTTCTTC; cdr3_aa: CASSQTVSNEQFF; clone_size: few; v_call: TRBV14; j_call: TRBJ2-1; d_call: -
cdr3_nt: TGTGCCAGTAGTACCGGTAGCGGGCTTAGCTCCTACAATGAGCAGTTCTTC; cdr3_aa: CASSTGSGLSSYNEQFF; clone_size: -; v_call: TRBV19; j_call: TRBJ2-1; d_call: TRBD2
cdr3_nt: TGTGCCAGTAGTATCGGGACAGGGGGTGTCTACGAGCAGTACTTC; cdr3_aa: CASSIGTGGVYEQYF; clone_size: -; v_call: TRBV19; j_call: TRBJ2-7; d_call: TRBD1
cdr3_nt: TGTGCCAGCAGCGTAGAAGGAGGCGGGGGGGCCGCAGATACGCAGTATTTT; cdr3_aa: CASSVEGGGGAADTQYF; clone_size: -; v_call: TRBV9; j_call: TRBJ2-3; d_call: TRBD2
cdr3_nt: TGTGCCAGCAGCTTAGCCCCCAGCACAGATACGCAGTATTTT; cdr3_aa: CASSLAPSTDTQYF; clone_size: -; v_call: TRBV7-9; j_call: TRBJ2-3; d_call: -
cdr3_nt: TGTGCCAGCAGCGCTCTTCATTACTACGAGCAGTACTTC; cdr3_aa: CASSALHYYEQYF; clone_size: few; v_call: TRBV9; j_call: TRBJ2-7; d_call: -